Reported below is one T cell receptor (beta chain). In the original analysis: Estimation of nucleated cell counts relied on the amplification of reference gene primers. TCRdb keeps only in-frame clones here, not all; method: immunoSEQ multiplex PCR. That table is the source of V, J and clone size, and D and trimming were worked out from the DNA. The table records some 190,000 clones, roughly 80% of them present only once. These data come from a study of blood T cell repertoires in COVID-19. Study context: Acute and convalescent COVID-19 samples came from the United States, Italy and Spain.

V was pared by 3 bases and J by 5 bases, with 23 bases between. This CDR3 is built from 17 residues. The germline gives CDR1 MGHDK, CDR2 SYGVNS. This receptor was taken from a man in his sixties with acute or convalescent COVID-19. The chain uses TRBV25-1 and TRBJ2-7; tentative D call: TRBD1 (6 bases). What was sequenced was peripheral blood. The CDR3 sequence is CASSDPTSGTRKDEQYF. In nucleotides, the CDR3 is TGTGCCAGCAGTGACCCCACTTCCGGGACACGAAAGGACGAGCAGTACTTC.